These 14 T cell receptor beta chains originate from one sample sequenced in a study of vaccination and CD4 T cells after COVID-19. The antigens these receptors bind are not known. This sample's treatment: approximately nine-day PBMC culture with coronavirus spike peptide pools or control peptides (ViraFEST assay). Sequencing of the DNA from cultured CD4+ T cells was carried out with the Oncomine TCR Beta short-read assay. TCRdb independently ran MiXCR on the PCR reads; one entry per CDR3 protein. The sample has under 20,000 distinct CDR3 sequences, roughly 51% seen once. The input for sequencing was CD4+ T cells from blood, cultured in vitro, taken before SARS-CoV-2 vaccination. These receptor sequences come from a human donor who had recovered from COVID-19.

This clonotype occurred once. The chain links TRBV6-1 to TRBJ2-4; the D gene is possibly TRBD1 (5 bases). V dropped 1 base and J dropped 6 bases, with 16 bases sitting between them. The CDR3 is 16 amino acids. CDR1 is MNHNS, CDR2 SASEGT, per germline. CDR3 loop: CASSEVYQGYRNIQYF. DNA for the CDR3: TGTGCCAGCAGTGAAGTTTACCAGGGCTACAGAAACATTCAGTACTTC.

V usage is TRBV6-1 and J usage is TRBJ2-5, with 12 bases identical to TRBD2. CDR1 is MNHNS, CDR2 SASEGT, per germline. This CDR3 is built from 18 residues. V shed 6 bases and J 5 bases; nucleotides not matched to a gene: 16. The CDR3 region is CASRPPLAGGGAGETQYF. Written as DNA, the CDR3 is TGTGCCAGCAGGCCACCACTAGCGGGAGGCGGGGCTGGGGAGACCCAGTACTTC.

This clonotype came up a few times. The rearrangement links TRBV20-1 to TRBJ2-1; 7 nucleotides align to TRBD2. The J segment lost 4 bases and the V segment lost 6 bases, leaving 6 bases of the junction unmatched. Germline loops: CDR1 DFQATT, CDR2 SNEGSKA (reference sequence). The CDR3 totals 13 residues. The DNA of the CDR3 is TGCAGTGCCCCCGGACTAGGGTACAATGAGCAGTTCTTC. This codes for CSAPGLGYNEQFF.

This clonotype was detected once. The chain carries TRBV20-1 and TRBJ1-5, with a tentative D call TRBD1 (6 bases). The CDR3 has 14 amino acids. The germline CDR1 and CDR2 sequences are DFQATT and SNEGSKA (reference sequence). Trimming shortened V by 3 bases and J by 9 bases, and 18 bases separated the two germline ends. CDR3 nucleotides: TGCAGTGCTAGTGTCGGGGGGCTGGGTCGGCCCCAGCATTTT. Translated, it gives CSASVGGLGRPQHF.

The sample holds a few counts of this clonotype. The chain links TRBV7-9 to TRBJ1-6; TRBD1 matches 7 bases. Trimming at V came to 5 bases and at J to 10 bases, leaving 14 bases not matched to a gene. Germline-derived CDR1 and CDR2 are SEHNR and FQNEAQ (reference sequence). There are 16 residues in the CDR3. The CDR3: CASSLTYRARGSPLHF. The CDR3 DNA reads as TGTGCCAGCAGCCTTACATACAGGGCCAGGGGGTCACCCCTCCACTTT.

This clonotype was seen a handful of times. This chain links TRBV20-1 with TRBJ2-1; D is tentatively TRBD1 or TRBD2 (5 bases each). Looked up from germline, CDR1 is DFQATT and CDR2 is SNEGSKA (reference sequence). The CDR3 extends over 13 amino acids. V was cut by 6 bases and J by 5 bases, with 14 bases left in between. DNA for the CDR3: TGCAGTGCCCCGGGGACCCAGAACAATGAGCAGTTCTTC. It is translated as CSAPGTQNNEQFF.

This clonotype appeared a few times. The V call is TRBV7-9, the J call TRBJ2-5; D gene unclear. Trimming pared 3 bases from V and 5 bases from J, leaving 13 bases between. Germline CDR1 SEHNR, CDR2 FQNEAQ (reference sequence). This CDR3 comprises 14 residues. The CDR3 loop reads CASSFSSNGETQYF. CDR3 coding DNA: TGTGCCAGCAGCTTTTCATCGAACGGGGAGACCCAGTACTTC.

The sample holds a few counts of this clonotype. The chain combines TRBV28 with TRBJ1-6, with TRBD1 as a possible D gene (5 bases). Trimming removed 7 bases at V and 10 bases at J, with 17 bases between. Germline V gene sequence: CDR1 MDHEN, CDR2 SYDVKM. This CDR3 spans 14 amino acids. In nucleotides, the CDR3 is TGTGCCAGCAAAGACACCCCTCGGGGCTCACCCCTCCACTTT. Encoded protein: CASKDTPRGSPLHF.

This chain joins TRBV28 and TRBJ2-1, with 7 bases fitting TRBD2. With V trimmed by 7 bases and J by 7 bases, 10 bases remained unmatched. CDR3 size: 14 residues. Germline CDR1 reads MDHEN; CDR2 reads SYDVKM. CDR3 region: CASTLSGPSNEQFF. CDR3 bases: TGTGCCAGCACGCTTAGCGGGCCTTCGAATGAGCAGTTCTTC.

The V and J genes are TRBV20-1 and TRBJ2-7; TRBD1 aligns across 10 bases. With V trimmed by 6 bases and J by 7 bases, 12 bases remained unmatched. Germline lookup yields CDR1 DFQATT and CDR2 SNEGSKA (reference sequence). CDR3 length: 14 amino acids. The DNA for the CDR3 is TGCAGTGCCCGGGCCGGGACAGGGGATGGTGAGCAGTACTTC. This sequence encodes CSARAGTGDGEQYF.

This CDR3 reads CASSEGGTGERGETQYF. CDR3 DNA sequence: TGTGCCAGCAGTGAAGGAGGGACAGGGGAGAGAGGAGAGACCCAGTACTTC. This rearrangement joins TRBV6-1 to TRBJ2-5; 10 bases agree with TRBD1. CDR1 MNHNS and CDR2 SASEGT come from the germline V gene. J lost 4 bases, V lost 1 base, and 9 bases had no gene match. The length of the CDR3 is 17 residues.

The chain recombines TRBV21-1 with TRBJ2-7; the table gives TRBD1 as D, unverified against the DNA. TRBV21-1 is given as a pseudogene. CDR3 length: 15 amino acids. The CDR3 coding sequence is TGTGCCAGCAGCAAAGTTGGGACCGTTATGGACGAGCAGTACTTC. Amino acids: CASSKVGTVMDEQYF.

In its sample, this clonotype was seen a few times. The V call is TRBV20-1, the J call TRBJ2-3; 11 bases agree with TRBD2. V shed 4 bases and J 5 bases; nucleotides not matched to a gene: 5. Germline V gene lookup returns CDR1 DFQATT and CDR2 SNEGSKA (reference sequence). There are 14 residues in the CDR3. Written as DNA, the CDR3 is TGCAGTGCTACTTTCGGACTAGCGGGAGATACGCAGTATTTT. This sequence encodes CSATFGLAGDTQYF.

CDR3 region: CASSHVWSGESYEQYF. The CDR3 DNA reads as TGTGCCAGCAGTCACGTCTGGTCTGGCGAGTCCTACGAGCAGTACTTC. The V and J genes are TRBV6-2 or TRBV6-3 and TRBJ2-7; no definite D call. V was trimmed by 5 bases and J by 1 base, leaving 18 bases between them. Looked up from germline, CDR1 is MNHEY and CDR2 is SVGEGT. CDR3 length: 16 residues.